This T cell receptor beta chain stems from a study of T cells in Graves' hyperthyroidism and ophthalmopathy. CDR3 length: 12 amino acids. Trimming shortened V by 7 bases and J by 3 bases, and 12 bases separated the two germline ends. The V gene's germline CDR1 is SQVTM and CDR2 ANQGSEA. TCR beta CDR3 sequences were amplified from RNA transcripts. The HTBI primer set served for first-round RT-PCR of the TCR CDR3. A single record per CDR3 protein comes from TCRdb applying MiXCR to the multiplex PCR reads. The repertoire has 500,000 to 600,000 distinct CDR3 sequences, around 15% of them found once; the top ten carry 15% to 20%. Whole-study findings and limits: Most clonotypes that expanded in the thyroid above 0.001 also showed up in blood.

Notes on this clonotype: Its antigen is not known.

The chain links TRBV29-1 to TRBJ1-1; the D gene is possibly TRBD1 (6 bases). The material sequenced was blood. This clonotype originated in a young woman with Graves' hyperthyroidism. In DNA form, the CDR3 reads TGCAGCGCCGGACAGTATGACACTGAAGCTTTCTTT. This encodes CSAGQYDTEAFF.